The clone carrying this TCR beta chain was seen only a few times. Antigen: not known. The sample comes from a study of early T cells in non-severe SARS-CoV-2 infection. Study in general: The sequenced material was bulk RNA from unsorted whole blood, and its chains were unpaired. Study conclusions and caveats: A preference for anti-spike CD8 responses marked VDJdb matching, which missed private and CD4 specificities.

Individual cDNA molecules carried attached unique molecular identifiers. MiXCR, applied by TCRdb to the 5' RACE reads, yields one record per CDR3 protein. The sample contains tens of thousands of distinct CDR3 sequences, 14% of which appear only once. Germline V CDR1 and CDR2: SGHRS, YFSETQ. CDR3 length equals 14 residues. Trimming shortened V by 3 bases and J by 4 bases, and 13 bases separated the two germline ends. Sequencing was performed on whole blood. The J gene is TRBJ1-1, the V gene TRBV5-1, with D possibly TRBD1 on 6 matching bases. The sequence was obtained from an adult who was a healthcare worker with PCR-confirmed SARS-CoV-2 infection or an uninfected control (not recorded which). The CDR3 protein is CASSWIQGGTEAFF. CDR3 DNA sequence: TGCGCCAGCAGCTGGATACAGGGAGGCACTGAAGCTTTCTTT. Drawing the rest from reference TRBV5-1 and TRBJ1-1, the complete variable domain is KAGVTQTPRYLIKTRGQQVTLSCSPISGHRSVSWYQQTPGQGLQFLFEYFSETQRNKGNFPGRFSGRQFSNSRSEMNVSTLELGDSALYLCASSWIQGGTEAFFGQGTRLTVV.